The clone carrying this T cell receptor (beta chain) was detected a few times. Clones were read by immunoSEQ multiplex PCR, and TCRdb kept only the in-frame ones, dropping some. The sample carries tens of thousands of clones, roughly 88% recorded once. These data belong to a study of blood T cell repertoires in COVID-19. Study-level background: Samples of COVID-19 (acute and convalescent) were obtained from the United States, Italy and Spain.

The V end lost 7 bases, the J end lost 5 bases, and 11 bases lay between the germline ends. Germline CDR1 is SNHLY and CDR2 is FYNNEI. CDR3 length: 13 amino acids. The chain employs TRBV2 and TRBJ2-2; D call uncertain. What was sequenced was peripheral blood. This sequence was found in a man aged 60 to 75 with COVID-19, enrolled during active disease. The CDR3 region has the DNA TGTGCCAGCACCTCCCAGTGGACCGGGGAGCTGTTTTTT. This sequence encodes CASTSQWTGELFF.